This T cell receptor (beta chain) was identified in a study of T cells in Graves' hyperthyroidism and ophthalmopathy. Study-wide results and caveats: In blood, most of the thyroid clonotypes expanded above 0.001 were also present.

This clonotype was observed many times. Its specificity is not known. CDR3 length equals 11 residues. Germline assignment: CDR1 KGHSH and CDR2 LQKENI. The V end lost 2 bases, the J end lost 11 bases, and 9 bases lay between the germline ends. Each ophthalmopathy patient scored at least 3 on the Clinical Activity Score and at least 4 on NOSPECS grade, with duration under 3 months. Patients having uncontrolled infection, another autoimmune disease, pregnancy or lactation were not included. About 10 ml fresh peripheral blood yielded the PBMCs. Amplification targeted TCR beta CDR3 regions from RNA transcripts. Primed by the HTBI set, a first-round RT-PCR was run on the TCR CDR3. A single record per CDR3 protein comes from TCRdb applying MiXCR to the multiplex PCR reads. The data contain hundreds of thousands of distinct CDR3 sequences, approximately 15% of them singletons.

The sequence came from a woman aged 40 to 50 with Graves' ophthalmopathy. The genes are TRBV18 and TRBJ1-1; D gene uncertain. Sequenced input: blood. This CDR3 reads CASSPKVAAFF. The CDR3 DNA reads as TGTGCCAGCTCACCAAAGGTGGCCGCTTTCTTT.